These 32 T cell receptor beta chains share one sample of origin, sequenced in a study of cytomegalovirus exposure and HLA in healthy donors. The PCR ran on 60 Vbeta and 13 Jbeta primers. Profiling relied on immunoSEQ multiplex PCR, and the TCRdb table lists in-frame clones only, not all of them. Among some 130,000 clones listed, roughly 85% were seen once. Specimen: PBMCs. These receptors were obtained from a man aged 40-49 years in good health and CMV-seropositive.

The V gene is TRBV7-2, the J gene TRBJ2-7; TRBD2 is a possible D gene (5 bases). Per germline, CDR1 SGHTA and CDR2 FQGNSA. Trimming stripped 4 bases from V and 0 bases from J, with 13 bases between. This CDR3 has 15 amino acids. DNA of the CDR3: TGTGCCAGCAGCTCCGGGATAGCGAGCTCCTACGAGCAGTACTTC. Its protein product is CASSSGIASSYEQYF.

The chain joins TRBV30 to TRBJ2-7, with 7 bases matching TRBD2. The CDR3 contains 15 residues. V dropped 3 bases and J dropped 0; count of bases not matched to a gene: 8. CDR1 GTSNPN and CDR2 SVGIG come from the germline V gene (reference sequence). The CDR3 reads CAWSDWASGSYEQYF. The CDR3 region has the DNA TGTGCCTGGAGCGACTGGGCTAGCGGCTCCTACGAGCAGTACTTC.

V usage is TRBV10-3 and J usage is TRBJ2-1; D might be TRBD1 (6 bases). This CDR3 has 12 residues. Deletions cut 10 bases from V and 6 bases from J, with 13 bases between. Germline CDR1 reads ENHRY; CDR2 reads SYGVKD. DNA for the CDR3: TGTGCCACCGGTCTAGGGGGCAATGAGCAGTTCTTC. It is translated as CATGLGGNEQFF.

This clone was picked up a small number of times. The same CDR3 also results from other DNA sequences found in this sample. The rearrangement links TRBV19 to TRBJ2-7, with 7 bases that match TRBD2. V lost 1 base, J lost 1 base, and 1 base stayed unmatched. The CDR3 covers 14 residues. The V gene's germline CDR1 is LNHDA and CDR2 SQIVND (reference sequence). The CDR3 bases are TGTGCCAGTAGTATAGCTAGCGGTTCCTACGAGCAGTACTTC. Translation: CASSIASGSYEQYF.

The V and J genes are TRBV7-9 and TRBJ2-2; possible D gene TRBD1, 5 bases. CDR3 length: 17 amino acids. Trimming left V 0 bases short and J 5 bases short, with 16 bases between. Germline values: CDR1 SEHNR, CDR2 FQNEAQ (reference sequence). CDR3 amino acids: CASSLASTVTLTGELFF. CDR3 nucleotide sequence: TGTGCCAGCAGCTTAGCTTCGACAGTAACTCTTACCGGGGAGCTGTTTTTT.

V gene TRBV5-1 combines with J gene TRBJ1-1; D may be TRBD1 (6 bases). Germline-derived CDR1 and CDR2 are SGHRS and YFSETQ. The CDR3 has 14 amino acids. V lost 0 bases, J lost 3 bases, and 9 bases lay in between. CDR3 protein: CASSLDRVDTEAFF. For the CDR3, the DNA is TGCGCCAGCAGCTTGGACAGGGTGGACACTGAAGCTTTCTTT.

This sequence joins TRBV6-5 and TRBJ2-6, with a weak D call TRBD2 (5 bases). The V gene's germline CDR1 is MNHEY and CDR2 SVGAGI. The ends were cut back, 5 bases at V and 1 base at J, with 9 bases in the middle. The CDR3 sequence is 15 residues long. In DNA form, the CDR3 reads TGTGCCAGCAGTCAAGACTATTCTGGGGCCAACGTCCTGACTTTC. It codes for CASSQDYSGANVLTF.

This chain links TRBV5-5 with TRBJ1-1; D not certain. The germline CDR1 and CDR2 sequences are SGHKS and YYEKEE (reference sequence). Trimming took off 1 base at V and 2 bases at J, with 6 bases between the two ends. The CDR3 has 13 amino acids. This CDR3 is CASSLSTNTEAFF. For the CDR3, the DNA is TGTGCCAGCAGCTTGTCGACAAACACTGAAGCTTTCTTT.

The rearrangement joins TRBV6-6 to TRBJ2-7; weak D call: TRBD1 (6 bases). CDR1 MNHNY and CDR2 SVGAGI come from the germline V gene (reference sequence). V dropped 6 bases and J dropped 5 bases, with 14 bases sitting between them. The CDR3 is 13 amino acids. The CDR3, as DNA: TGTGCCAGCAGGCGACAGGAAGGGAACGAGCAGTACTTC. It codes for CASRRQEGNEQYF.

This chain uses TRBV7-9 with TRBJ1-5, with 7 bases that match TRBD1. The germline V gene encodes CDR1 SEHNR and CDR2 FQNEAQ (reference sequence). The J segment lost 2 bases and the V segment lost 5 bases, leaving 6 bases of the junction unmatched. The CDR3 is 15 residues long. The CDR3 loop reads CASSPQGDGNQPQHF. Here the CDR3 DNA reads TGTGCCAGCAGCCCCCAGGGGGACGGCAATCAGCCCCAGCATTTT. The variable domain in full, completed from reference TRBV7-9 and TRBJ1-5, reads DTGVSQNPRHKITKRGQNVTFRCDPISEHNRLYWYRQTLGQGPEFLTYFQNEAQLEKSRLLSDRFSAERPKGSFSTLEIQRTEQGDSAMYLCASSPQGDGNQPQHFGDGTRLSIL.

The chain is built from TRBV6-1 and TRBJ2-7; D possibly corresponds to TRBD2 (6 bases). With 2 bases removed from V and 0 bases from J, the gap between germline ends came to 11 bases. CDR3 length: 15 residues. CDR1 and CDR2 (germline): MNHNS, SASEGT. The chain's CDR3 is CASSELAGSSYEQYF. The CDR3 region has the DNA TGTGCCAGCAGTGAACTCGCCGGGAGCTCCTACGAGCAGTACTTC.

Details on this clone: Additional DNA sequences in this sample encode the identical CDR3. This chain joins TRBV10-2 and TRBJ2-7; weak D call: TRBD2 (6 bases). CDR3 length: 14 amino acids. Trimming pared 2 bases from V and 3 bases from J, leaving 11 bases between. Germline V gene lookup returns CDR1 WSHSY and CDR2 SAAADI. CDR3 DNA: TGCGCCAGCAGTGAGCCCGGGGGTGGCTACGAGCAGTACTTC. Its protein is CASSEPGGGYEQYF.

This clone was observed a few times. The V call is TRBV9, the J call TRBJ1-2, with TRBD1 as a possible D gene (5 bases). Deletions cut 0 bases from V and 4 bases from J, with 13 bases between. CDR3 length equals 15 residues. Germline V gives CDR1 SGDLS, CDR2 YYNGEE. The CDR3 loop is CASSVGMGQLYGYTF. For the CDR3, the DNA is TGTGCCAGCAGCGTAGGTATGGGGCAACTCTATGGCTACACCTTC.

J is TRBJ2-7 and V is TRBV19; 7 bases match TRBD1. There are 12 residues in the CDR3. The V segment lost 5 bases and the J segment 6 bases; nucleotides outside the gene matches: 4. The germline gives CDR1 LNHDA, CDR2 SQIVND (reference sequence). In DNA, the CDR3 is TGTGCCAGTAGTGCCGGGGACAGCGAGCAGTACTTC. Translation gives CASSAGDSEQYF. The full variable domain, completed using reference TRBV19 and TRBJ2-7, is DGGITQSPKYLFRKEGQNVTLSCEQNLNHDAMYWYRQDPGQGLRLIYYSQIVNDFQKGDIAEGYSVSREKKESFPLTVTSAQKNPTAFYLCASSAGDSEQYFGPGTRLTVT.

This clone was recorded a few times. The rearrangement uses TRBV11-3 and TRBJ2-1; 8 bases are shared with TRBD1. Unmatched junction bases numbered 10, after V lost 1 base and J lost 8 bases. Germline V gene sequence: CDR1 SGHNT, CDR2 YENEEA. This CDR3 has 16 residues. CDR3 in amino acids: CASSLGVAGGRHEQFF. The CDR3 region has the DNA TGTGCCAGCAGCTTAGGCGTGGCAGGGGGCCGGCATGAGCAGTTCTTC.

Remarks on this clone: Germline and junction disagree at one end, which may indicate a read error. The chain joins TRBV6-1 to TRBJ1-2; 8 nucleotides match TRBD1. Germline assignment: CDR1 MNHNS and CDR2 SASEGT. The CDR3 has 13 residues. CDR3 loop: CASLPGQAPTCAF. In DNA form, the CDR3 reads TGTGCCAGCCTACCGGGACAGGCCCCAACTTGCGCCTTC.

In the case of this clone: A junction boundary mismatches the germline segment, possibly from a read error. The rearrangement joins TRBV7-9 to TRBJ1-5, with 7 bases fitting TRBD1. This CDR3 has 13 amino acids. Germline V gene data show CDR1 as SEHNR and CDR2 as FQNEAQ (reference sequence). The CDR3 here is CSSSLQGNQPQHF. DNA of the CDR3: TGTTCCAGCAGCCTACAGGGGAATCAGCCCCAGCATTTT.

Concerning this clone itself: The germline gene is not matched at one end of the junction; a read error may be the cause. The rearrangement uses TRBV6-1 and TRBJ1-2; the D is unclear. CDR3 length: 13 amino acids. Germline CDR1 MNHNS, CDR2 SASEGT. CDR3 DNA: TGTGCCAGCAGTGATCATCATCTGGGAGTCAAGCGGTTC. Protein: CASSDHHLGVKRF.

This chain joins TRBV5-6 and TRBJ1-2; D is unresolved. Germline V gene sequence: CDR1 SGHDT, CDR2 YYEEEE. The CDR3 totals 14 residues. The V and J ends lost 4 bases and 3 bases respectively, with 13 bases between them. CDR3: CASSLPGPDYGYTF. The CDR3 bases are TGTGCCAGCAGCCTCCCAGGCCCCGACTATGGCTACACCTTC.

V and J are TRBV23-1 and TRBJ1-1; D call uncertain. TRBV23-1 is an ORF, with its function uncertain. The V and J ends lost 5 bases and 5 bases respectively, with 18 bases between them. The CDR3 is 15 amino acids. CDR3: CASSKKNGEGTEAFF. The CDR3, as DNA: TGCGCCAGCAGTAAAAAAAACGGGGAAGGAACTGAAGCTTTCTTT.

The rearrangement links TRBV5-6 to TRBJ1-3, with D uncertain. V dropped 0 bases and J dropped 0 bases, with 7 bases sitting between them. The CDR3 length is 15 residues. Germline-derived CDR1 and CDR2 are SGHDT and YYEEEE. CDR3 coding DNA: TGTGCCAGCAGCTTGGTGTTCTCCTCTGGAAACACCATATATTTT. Its protein product is CASSLVFSSGNTIYF. The full variable domain, with the rest looked up from reference TRBV5-6 and TRBJ1-3, is DAGVTQSPTHLIKTRGQQVTLRCSPKSGHDTVSWYQQALGQGPQFIFQYYEEEERQRGNFPDRFSGHQFPNYSSELNVNALLLGDSALYLCASSLVFSSGNTIYFGEGSWLTVV.

The chain has TRBV4-1 and TRBJ2-7; TRBD2 aligns across 9 bases. Trimming at V came to 1 base and at J to 11 bases, leaving 6 bases not matched to a gene. The CDR3 spans 13 residues. Germline CDR1 is MGHRA and CDR2 is YSYEKL. The DNA for the CDR3 is TGCGCCAGCAGCCAAGCGGGTAGCGGGAGTGAGTACTTC. Amino acids: CASSQAGSGSEYF.

The V call is TRBV19, the J call TRBJ1-1; no definite D call. This CDR3 region has 16 residues. Germline V CDR1 and CDR2: LNHDA, SQIVND (reference sequence). V was trimmed by 0 bases and J by 0 bases, leaving 11 bases between them. The CDR3, as DNA: TGTGCCAGTAGTATAGATTTTTCTCACTTGAACACTGAAGCTTTCTTT. Translation: CASSIDFSHLNTEAFF. The full variable domain, its missing parts supplied by reference TRBV19 and TRBJ1-1, is DGGITQSPKYLFRKEGQNVTLSCEQNLNHDAMYWYRQDPGQGLRLIYYSQIVNDFQKGDIAEGYSVSREKKESFPLTVTSAQKNPTAFYLCASSIDFSHLNTEAFFGQGTRLTVV.

The chain carries TRBV28 and TRBJ2-7, with D possibly being TRBD2 (5 bases). There are 14 residues in the CDR3. Germline loops: CDR1 MDHEN, CDR2 SYDVKM. The V end was cut by 6 bases, the J end by 5 bases, with 17 bases between. The CDR3 region is CASRDLRGQNEQYF. CDR3 sequence (DNA): TGTGCCAGCAGGGACCTTCGAGGGCAAAACGAGCAGTACTTC.

This chain connects TRBV7-2 to TRBJ1-1; TRBD1 aligns across 9 bases. Germline V gene data show CDR1 as SGHTA and CDR2 as FQGNSA. This CDR3 is built from 15 residues. Trimming removed 5 bases from V and 3 bases from J; junction bases left unmatched: 7. CDR3 region: CASSPDRGSDTEAFF. The CDR3, as DNA: TGTGCCAGCAGCCCAGACAGGGGGTCGGACACTGAAGCTTTCTTT.

The rearrangement joins TRBV19 to TRBJ1-1; TRBD1 agrees at 9 bases. The V segment lost 8 bases and the J segment 1 base; nucleotides outside the gene matches: 8. This CDR3 contains 15 residues. Germline V lookup: CDR1 LNHDA, CDR2 SQIVND (reference sequence). The CDR3, as DNA: TGTGCCAGTCGCGGGCGGGACAGGGAGAACACTGAAGCTTTCTTT. It specifies CASRGRDRENTEAFF. Full variable domain (missing parts from reference TRBV19 and TRBJ1-1): DGGITQSPKYLFRKEGQNVTLSCEQNLNHDAMYWYRQDPGQGLRLIYYSQIVNDFQKGDIAEGYSVSREKKESFPLTVTSAQKNPTAFYLCASRGRDRENTEAFFGQGTRLTVV.

J is TRBJ2-2 and V is TRBV2; 7 positions match TRBD2. The CDR3 sequence is 17 residues long. The germline gives CDR1 SNHLY, CDR2 FYNNEI. V was pared by 0 bases and J by 4 bases, with 8 bases of the junction left unmatched. CDR3: CASSEARGRAITGELFF. For the CDR3, the DNA is TGTGCCAGCAGTGAAGCCCGAGGGAGGGCGATCACCGGGGAGCTGTTTTTT.

The chain couples TRBV6-6 to TRBJ2-5, with D perhaps TRBD1 (6 bases). V was cut by 4 bases and J by 4 bases, with 10 bases left in between. CDR1 MNHNY and CDR2 SVGAGI come from the germline V gene (reference sequence). The CDR3 spans 13 residues. The CDR3 DNA follows: TGTGCCAGCAGTTCCCTGGGGGCAGAGACCCAGTACTTC. It is translated as CASSSLGAETQYF.

The chain's CDR3 is CASSLYRGTGNTIYF. As DNA, the CDR3 is TGTGCCAGCAGTTTATATAGGGGGACTGGAAACACCATATATTTT. V usage is TRBV28 and J usage is TRBJ1-3; TRBD1 is a possible D gene (6 bases). The CDR3 extends over 15 amino acids. The V end lost 1 base, the J end lost 2 bases, and 9 bases lay between the germline ends. Germline CDR1 and CDR2: MDHEN and SYDVKM. The variable domain in full, completed from reference TRBV28 and TRBJ1-3, reads DVKVTQSSRYLVKRTGEKVFLECVQDMDHENMFWYRQDPGLGLRLIYFSYDVKMKEKGDIPEGYSVSREKKERFSLILESASTNQTSMYLCASSLYRGTGNTIYFGEGSWLTVV.

The chain links TRBV9 to TRBJ2-2; no definite D call. This CDR3 spans 16 amino acids. CDR1 and CDR2 (germline): SGDLS, YYNGEE. Trimming pared 0 bases from V and 3 bases from J, leaving 12 bases between. CDR3 nucleotides: TGTGCCAGCAGCGTAGCTATAAGACACGACACCGGGGAGCTGTTTTTT. As protein: CASSVAIRHDTGELFF.

The chain links TRBV7-2 to TRBJ1-5, with TRBD1 matching 8 bases. CDR1 is SGHTA and CDR2 is FQGNSA in the germline V gene. This CDR3 is built from 17 residues. V shed 2 bases, J shed 3 bases, and the junction held 9 bases outside the gene matches. CDR3 nucleotides: TGTGCCAGCAGCTTACTCTACGGACAGGGCACCAATCAGCCCCAGCATTTT. This sequence encodes CASSLLYGQGTNQPQHF.

The chain combines TRBV4-1 with TRBJ2-7; D call uncertain. The CDR3 loop spans 13 amino acids. Trimming took 5 bases from V and 3 from J, leaving 11 bases between them. Germline lookup yields CDR1 MGHRA and CDR2 YSYEKL. The CDR3 reads CASSATPNYEQYF. For the CDR3, the DNA is TGCGCCAGCAGCGCGACACCTAACTACGAGCAGTACTTC.